This T cell receptor beta chain was identified in a study of blood T cell repertoires in COVID-19. Only in-frame clones appear in the TCRdb table, and some are missing; sequencing was by immunoSEQ multiplex PCR. The sample holds 350,000 to 400,000 clones, 70% to 90% seen once. Clinical history as reported by participants underpinned cohort assignment. V was clipped by 6 bases and J by 6 bases; unmatched bases: 10. The CDR3 length is 15 residues. Germline V gene sequence: CDR1 SEHNR, CDR2 FQNEAQ (reference sequence). This TCR was recovered from a woman aged 18-29 years who had recovered from COVID-19. What was sequenced was PBMCs or T cells enriched from blood (not recorded which). The chain combines TRBV7-9 with TRBJ2-7; TRBD1 aligns across 11 bases. In DNA form, the CDR3 reads TGTGCCAGCAGTCGACCGGGACAGGGGGTTTCCGAGCAGTACTTC. Protein sequence: CASSRPGQGVSEQYF.